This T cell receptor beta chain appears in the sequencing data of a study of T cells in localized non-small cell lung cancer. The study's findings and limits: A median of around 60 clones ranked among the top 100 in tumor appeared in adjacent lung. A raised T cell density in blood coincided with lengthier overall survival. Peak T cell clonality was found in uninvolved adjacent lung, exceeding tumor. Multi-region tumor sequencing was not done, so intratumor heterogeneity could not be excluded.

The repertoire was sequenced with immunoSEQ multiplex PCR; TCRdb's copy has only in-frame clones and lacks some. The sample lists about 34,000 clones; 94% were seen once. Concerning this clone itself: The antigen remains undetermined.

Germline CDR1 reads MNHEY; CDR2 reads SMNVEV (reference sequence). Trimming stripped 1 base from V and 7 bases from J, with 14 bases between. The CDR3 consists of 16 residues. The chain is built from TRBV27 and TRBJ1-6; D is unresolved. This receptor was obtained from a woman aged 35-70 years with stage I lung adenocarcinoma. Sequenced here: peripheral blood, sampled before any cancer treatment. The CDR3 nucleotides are TGTGCCAGCAGTTTATTTCCGGGAAGGAGGAATTCACCCCTCCACTTT. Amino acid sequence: CASSLFPGRRNSPLHF.